The T cell receptor beta chain under discussion was sequenced for a study of cytomegalovirus exposure and HLA in healthy donors. About this clone: Its specificity is not known.

The CDR3 covers 13 residues. The germline CDR1 and CDR2 sequences are SGHTA and FQGTGA. Trimming took 2 bases from V and 10 from J, leaving 12 bases between them. PCR amplification relied on 60 Vbeta primers (plus 13 Jbeta primers). Sequencing used immunoSEQ multiplex PCR; TCRdb keeps in-frame clones, though not all of them. The sample lists some 98,000 clones; about 80% were seen once. Regarding the study as a whole: An assumption of roughly uniform sequencing depth across donors underlay the presence/absence analyses.

The source material was PBMCs. The chain joins TRBV7-3 to TRBJ2-1; tentatively, D is TRBD1 (5 bases). This TCR derives from a young man in good health and CMV-seropositive. In DNA, the CDR3 is TGTGCCAGCAGCTTAGGCGGAAAGGGGGAGCAGTTCTTC. It codes for CASSLGGKGEQFF.